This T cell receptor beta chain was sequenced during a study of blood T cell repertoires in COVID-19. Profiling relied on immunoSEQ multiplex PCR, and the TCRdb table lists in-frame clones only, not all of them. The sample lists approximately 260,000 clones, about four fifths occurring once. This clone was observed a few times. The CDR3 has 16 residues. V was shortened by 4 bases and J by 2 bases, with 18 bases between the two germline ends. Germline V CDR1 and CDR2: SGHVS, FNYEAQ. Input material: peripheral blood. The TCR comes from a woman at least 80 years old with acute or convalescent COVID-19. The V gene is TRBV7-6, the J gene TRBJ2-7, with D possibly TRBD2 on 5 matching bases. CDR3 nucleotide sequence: TGTGCCAGCAGCTCCCAGGCCGCCCCCGGGACCTACGAGCAGTACTTC. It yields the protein CASSSQAAPGTYEQYF. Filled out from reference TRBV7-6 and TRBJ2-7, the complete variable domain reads GAGVSQSPRYKVTKRGQDVALRCDPISGHVSLYWYRQALGQGPEFLTYFNYEAQQDKSGLPNDRFSAERPEGSISTLTIQRTEQRDSAMYRCASSSQAAPGTYEQYFGPGTRLTVT.